This section outlines one T cell receptor beta chain sequence together with its context. Antigen: not known. This entry comes from a study of CXCR3-negative and CXCR3-positive naive CD8 T cells. In the study overall: Collectively, the libraries yielded roughly 140 million TRB reads in total, at about 1.5 +/- 0.3 million per library.

The method, 5' RACE with UMI labels, was used to prepare the TRB cDNA libraries. TCRdb re-called the 5' RACE reads and shows each CDR3 protein once, DNA omitted. The sample has some 150,000 distinct CDR3 sequences; the top ten hold 0.45% to 0.6%. Study-wide points: Similar levels of surface CD5 were seen between naive subsets; TCR strength was inferred from TRB CDR3 properties. Compared with CXCR3-negative naive cells, CXCR3-positive naive cells showed more hydrophobic TRB CDR3s.

The CDR3 totals 14 residues. Germline CDR1 reads MNHEY; CDR2 reads SMNVEV (reference sequence). The clonotype originates from a human donor in good health. Some clones in this sample may be carry-over from other donors' samples. Sequencing was performed on naive CXCR3+ CD8+ T cells from blood. Subset meaning: CD45RO-CCR7+CD27+CD95- naive CD8+ T cells expressing CXCR3 (TNR3+). The J gene is TRBJ1-2, the V gene TRBV27; TCRdb calls TRBD1, which cannot be checked without DNA. The CDR3 reads CASSLRDIGYGYTF.